The 24 T cell receptor beta chains listed next were all sequenced from one sample in a study of T-cell memory formation after mild COVID-19. In TCRdb, the 5' RACE reads were re-called with MiXCR into one record per CDR3 protein. The data show roughly 450,000 distinct CDR3 sequences, 18% seen once. Sequenced input: PBMCs or a T cell subset sorted from them (not recorded which). The receptors originated from an adult woman who had mild COVID-19 (a few samples of this study predate the infection). Cell type and time point are not known.

This clonotype was seen a few times. The chain has TRBV20-1 and TRBJ2-1; 9 bases are a match to TRBD1. Trimming at V came to 2 bases and at J to 3 bases, leaving 5 bases not matched to a gene. The CDR3 sequence is 15 residues long. CDR1 DFQATT and CDR2 SNEGSKA come from the germline V gene (reference sequence). This CDR3 is CSARLTGGSYNEQFF. In DNA, the CDR3 is TGCAGTGCTAGACTGACAGGGGGAAGCTACAATGAGCAGTTCTTC.

This clonotype was counted a few times. The V and J genes are TRBV20-1 and TRBJ2-7, with 7 bases identical to TRBD2. This CDR3 comprises 18 residues. J gave up 2 bases and V 1 base, and 17 bases lay outside the gene matches. Germline CDR1 reads DFQATT; CDR2 reads SNEGSKA (reference sequence). CDR3 in amino acids: CSARVSLGEGLRPYEQYF. The CDR3 DNA is TGCAGTGCTAGAGTTTCCCTGGGGGAGGGCCTGAGACCCTACGAGCAGTACTTC.

This clonotype has more than one count but fewer than ten. The V and J genes are TRBV19 and TRBJ1-2; 7 bases fit TRBD1. Per germline, CDR1 LNHDA and CDR2 SQIVND (reference sequence). This CDR3 is built from 14 residues. J lost 2 bases, V lost 8 bases, and 8 bases had no gene match. CDR3 DNA sequence: TGTGCCAGTCGGACAGGAGACCGGAACTATGGCTACACCTTC. Translating it yields CASRTGDRNYGYTF.

This rearrangement joins TRBV29-1 to TRBJ2-7, with TRBD1 matching 11 bases. Germline V gene lookup returns CDR1 SQVTM and CDR2 ANQGSEA. J lost 3 bases, V lost 5 bases, and 6 bases had no gene match. CDR3 size: 14 residues. As DNA, the CDR3 is TGCAGCGTTTACGCCGGGACAGGGGGCTACGAGCAGTACTTC. Encoded protein: CSVYAGTGGYEQYF.

The chain employs TRBV9 and TRBJ1-2; no definite D call. Germline V gives CDR1 SGDLS, CDR2 YYNGEE. Trimming left V 3 bases short and J 11 bases short, with 20 bases between. The CDR3 is 14 amino acids. In DNA, the CDR3 is TGTGCCAGCAGCGATAATGACCGCTGGCATTCTTACACCTTC. Translation gives CASSDNDRWHSYTF. Full variable domain (remainder filled in from reference TRBV9 and TRBJ1-2): DSGVTQTPKHLITATGQRVTLRCSPRSGDLSVYWYQQSLDQGLQFLIQYYNGEERAKGNILERFSAQQFPDLHSELNLSSLELGDSALYFCASSDNDRWHSYTFGSGTRLTVV.

The chain carries TRBV27 and TRBJ2-2; 12 nucleotides align to TRBD2. CDR3 length equals 18 residues. After removal of 1 base from V and 6 bases from J, the junction contained 9 bases not matched to a gene. Germline V CDR1 and CDR2: MNHEY, SMNVEV (reference sequence). CDR3 sequence reads: CASSLFSTGLAGPGELFF. The CDR3 region has the DNA TGTGCCAGCAGTTTATTCTCGACGGGACTAGCGGGCCCCGGGGAGCTGTTTTTT.

This chain uses TRBV6-1 with TRBJ1-2; no definite D call. CDR1 is MNHNS and CDR2 is SASEGT in the germline V gene. V lost 2 bases to trimming and J lost 8 bases, with 12 bases between them. CDR3 length: 13 residues. This chain's CDR3 is CASSELGLGGYTF. CDR3 nucleotide sequence: TGTGCCAGCAGTGAATTGGGGTTGGGGGGCTACACCTTC.

This chain uses TRBV9 with TRBJ2-5; D gene unclear. This CDR3 is 13 amino acids long. Germline values: CDR1 SGDLS, CDR2 YYNGEE. V was cut by 0 bases and J by 1 base, with 4 bases left in between. CDR3 loop: CASSVGGQETQYF. The CDR3 DNA sequence: TGTGCCAGCAGCGTAGGGGGCCAAGAGACCCAGTACTTC.

DNA of the CDR3: TGTGCCAGCAGCTTTGGCATCTCCTACAATGAGCAGTTCTTC. It encodes CASSFGISYNEQFF. The V call is TRBV7-6, the J call TRBJ2-1; no firm D call. The CDR3 runs 14 residues. Trimming pared 3 bases from V and 0 bases from J, leaving 6 bases between. The germline V gene has CDR1 SGHVS and CDR2 FNYEAQ.

This clonotype was observed many times. The chain has TRBV4-3 and TRBJ2-7; TRBD2 matches at 8 bases. Germline lookup yields CDR1 LGHNA and CDR2 YSLEER. This CDR3 is 16 amino acids long. With 0 bases clipped from V and 3 bases from J, the junction kept 7 bases outside the gene matches. The CDR3 here is CASSQEQRETHYEQYF. For the CDR3, the DNA is TGCGCCAGCAGCCAAGAGCAGCGGGAGACCCACTACGAGCAGTACTTC.

V and J are TRBV6-5 and TRBJ2-5, with D perhaps matching TRBD1 (6 bases). Germline-derived CDR1 and CDR2 are MNHEY and SVGAGI. Trimming removed 2 bases from V and 5 bases from J, with 9 bases in between. This CDR3 has 13 residues. The CDR3 DNA is TGTGCCAGCAGTTACAACAGGGAGGAGACCCAGTACTTC. Protein sequence: CASSYNREETQYF.

The chain has TRBV5-1 and TRBJ2-2; D is unclear. There are 15 residues in the CDR3. Trimming removed 3 bases from V and 4 bases from J, with 13 bases in between. In germline, CDR1 is SGHRS, CDR2 YFSETQ. DNA of the CDR3: TGCGCCAGCAGCTGGTCACAGAGTTTCACCGGGGAGCTGTTTTTT. Protein product: CASSWSQSFTGELFF.

The chain uses TRBV5-1 and TRBJ2-1; 9 nucleotides line up with TRBD1. With V trimmed by 2 bases and J by 7 bases, 10 bases remained unmatched. Germline loops: CDR1 SGHRS, CDR2 YFSETQ. The CDR3 covers 16 residues. The CDR3 loop reads CASSFNTGGVRNEQFF. CDR3 in DNA: TGCGCCAGCAGCTTTAACACAGGGGGCGTTAGGAATGAGCAGTTCTTC.

This clonotype occurred many times. The V and J genes are TRBV4-1 and TRBJ2-7, with D hard to call. The CDR3 runs 14 residues. Germline CDR1 MGHRA, CDR2 YSYEKL. Trimming cost V 0 bases and J 3 bases, with 9 bases left between them. The CDR3 DNA reads TGCGCCAGCAGCCAAGATACAGCCAGCTACGAGCAGTACTTC. Protein sequence: CASSQDTASYEQYF.

The chain couples TRBV7-2 to TRBJ2-3; D is possibly TRBD1 (6 bases). The CDR3 runs to 15 residues. Germline CDR1 is SGHTA and CDR2 is FQGNSA. V lost 1 base and J lost 3, with 11 bases in between. The CDR3 bases are TGTGCCAGCAGCTTAGTTGGACAGCCTACAGATACGCAGTATTTT. Protein product: CASSLVGQPTDTQYF. The whole variable domain, filled in from reference TRBV7-2 and TRBJ2-3, reads GAGVSQSPSNKVTEKGKDVELRCDPISGHTALYWYRQSLGQGLEFLIYFQGNSAPDKSGLPSDRFSAERTGGSVSTLTIQRTQQEDSAVYLCASSLVGQPTDTQYFGPGTRLTVL.

The chain recombines TRBV19 with TRBJ1-1; D perhaps matches TRBD1 (5 bases). Germline V gives CDR1 LNHDA, CDR2 SQIVND (reference sequence). The CDR3 covers 14 residues. The V and J ends lost 7 bases and 4 bases respectively, with 16 bases between them. The CDR3 nucleotides are TGTGCCAGTACTAACCAGGGAAGAGTCACTGAAGCTTTCTTT. Translated: CASTNQGRVTEAFF.

This clonotype was counted a few times. The gene calls are TRBV27 and TRBJ1-1; D is undetermined. The CDR3 length is 11 residues. Germline V lookup: CDR1 MNHEY, CDR2 SMNVEV (reference sequence). Trimming stripped 6 bases from V and 4 bases from J, with 6 bases between. The DNA for the CDR3 is TGTGCCAGCAGCGGCGCCACTGAAGCTTTCTTT. This codes for CASSGATEAFF.

The chain carries TRBV9 and TRBJ2-1; 9 positions agree with TRBD1. J was trimmed by 6 bases and V by 2 bases; bases with no gene match: 12. Germline lookup yields CDR1 SGDLS and CDR2 YYNGEE. The CDR3 length is 17 residues. CDR3 bases: TGTGCCAGCAGCGTCCATCCCACCGGGACAGGGATCAATGAGCAGTTCTTC. Translated: CASSVHPTGTGINEQFF.

In its sample, this clonotype was seen a few times. The chain recombines TRBV11-2 with TRBJ2-1; TRBD2 agrees at 12 bases. With V trimmed by 5 bases and J by 0 bases, 14 bases remained unmatched. The CDR3 totals 20 residues. The V gene's germline CDR1 is SGHAT and CDR2 FQNNGV. The CDR3 nucleotides read TGTGCCAGCAGCCCACTGTGGACTAGCGGGGCCACTAGCTCCTACAATGAGCAGTTCTTC. Its protein is CASSPLWTSGATSSYNEQFF.

This clonotype appeared a few times. The V and J genes are TRBV6-2 or TRBV6-3 and TRBJ2-7, with 7 positions matching TRBD1. The length of the CDR3 is 15 residues. Trimming took 8 bases from V and 0 from J; bases not matched to a gene: 10. Germline CDR1 MNHEY, CDR2 SVGEGT. DNA for the CDR3: TGTGCCAGCGAGGACGGACAGGCCAGCTCCTACGAGCAGTACTTC. It codes for CASEDGQASSYEQYF.

This clonotype was counted a few times. The chain combines TRBV6-1 with TRBJ1-1, with D possibly being TRBD1 (6 bases). The ends were cut back, 6 bases at V and 10 bases at J, with 18 bases in the middle. The CDR3 consists of 13 residues. The germline V gene encodes CDR1 MNHNS and CDR2 SASEGT. The CDR3 nucleotides are TGTGCCAGCAGACTCACAGGGACGACGGGAGCTTTCTTT. Its protein product is CASRLTGTTGAFF.

CDR3 sequence (DNA): TGTGCCACCAGTGATATAGCCGGGACAGGTAGGAATGAGCAGTTCTTC. Its protein product is CATSDIAGTGRNEQFF. The V gene is TRBV24-1, the J gene TRBJ2-1; 8 bases line up with TRBD1. The CDR3 runs 16 residues. Germline CDR1 reads KGHDR; CDR2 reads SFDVKD. The junction had 10 bases not matched to a gene; V was cut back by 3 bases and J by 7 bases.

V usage is TRBV7-9 and J usage is TRBJ1-1, with a possible D match to TRBD1 (5 bases). Germline lookup yields CDR1 SEHNR and CDR2 FQNEAQ (reference sequence). The ends were cut back, 5 bases at V and 4 bases at J, with 17 bases in the middle. The CDR3 runs 15 residues. The CDR3 sequence: CASSPSGARGTEAFF. CDR3 DNA: TGTGCCAGCAGCCCTAGTGGGGCGAGGGGCACTGAAGCTTTCTTT.

This clonotype came up a few times. The chain combines TRBV10-3 with TRBJ2-3; no clear D gene. The germline V gene has CDR1 ENHRY and CDR2 SYGVKD. CDR3 length equals 11 residues. V shed 8 bases and J shed 1 base, with 4 bases lying between them. The CDR3 nucleotides are TGTGCCATCGGAGGCACAGATACGCAGTATTTT. This translates into CAIGGTDTQYF.